This TCR beta chain originates from a study of blood T cell repertoires in COVID-19. Overall study context: COVID-19 samples, acute and convalescent, were from the United States, Italy and Spain. T cells, B-cell-depleted T cells, or PBMCs supplied cDNA or gDNA.

The Seattle site enrolled patients during active infection and followed them longitudinally. Only in-frame clones appear in the TCRdb table, and some are missing; sequencing was by immunoSEQ multiplex PCR. The table has about 130,000 clones, approximately 89% seen once. V gave up 1 base and J gave up 3 bases, with 11 bases separating them. The length of the CDR3 is 15 residues. Germline values: CDR1 MDHEN, CDR2 SYDVKM. Sequencing was carried out using peripheral blood. The V and J genes are TRBV28 and TRBJ2-3; tentatively, D is TRBD1 (5 bases). The clonotype comes from an elderly woman with COVID-19, enrolled during active disease. The CDR3 reads CASSLFQGGTDTQYF. Here the CDR3 DNA reads TGTGCCAGCAGTTTATTTCAGGGTGGGACAGATACGCAGTATTTT. The full variable domain, rest sourced from reference TRBV28 and TRBJ2-3, is DVKVTQSSRYLVKRTGEKVFLECVQDMDHENMFWYRQDPGLGLRLIYFSYDVKMKEKGDIPEGYSVSREKKERFSLILESASTNQTSMYLCASSLFQGGTDTQYFGPGTRLTVL.